Given below is one TCR beta chain in context. Its antigen is not identified. This entry is derived from a study of CD8 T cells in ankylosing spondylitis. Points from the study as a whole: Among TCR beta sequences, a motif of under ten highly homologous variants appeared characteristic of ankylosing spondylitis blood.

A quantitative 5'-RACE method, one with molecular barcodes, was used to make TCR beta libraries. Using its own MiXCR run on the 5' RACE reads, TCRdb lists one record per CDR3 protein. Seen here are 300,000 to 400,000 distinct CDR3 sequences, about 15% observed once, and the top ten hold roughly 1.1%. The clonotype originates from a male donor with ankylosing spondylitis or in good health (not recorded which). Sequencing was carried out using blood, either unsorted or a sorted T cell fraction (not recorded which).

The CDR3 loop reads CASSSDRSNSNQPQHF. The CDR3 nucleotides read TGTGCCAGCAGCTCGGACAGGAGTAATAGCAATCAGCCCCAGCATTTT. The rearrangement joins TRBV7-2 to TRBJ1-5, with 7 bases that match TRBD1. The ends lost 4 bases at V and 0 bases at J; junction bases unmatched: 6. There are 16 residues in the CDR3. Germline CDR1 SGHTA, CDR2 FQGNSA.